The 18 T cell receptor beta chains given below trace back to one sample, sequenced in a study of blood T cell repertoires in COVID-19. Here immunoSEQ multiplex PCR was the method, and the copy in TCRdb shows in-frame clones only, minus some. In the table there are some 120,000 clones, about four fifths of which are singletons. The sequenced material came from peripheral blood. Receptor source: a human donor in a cohort sampled during active COVID-19.

The chain uses TRBV4-3 and TRBJ2-1; D remains ambiguous. The V end was cut by 0 bases, the J end by 7 bases, with 10 bases between. CDR3 size: 14 residues. Looked up from germline, CDR1 is LGHNA and CDR2 is YSLEER. This CDR3 reads CASSQDFAINEQFF. For the CDR3, the DNA is TGCGCCAGCAGCCAAGATTTTGCTATTAATGAGCAGTTCTTC.

The chain recombines TRBV18 with TRBJ2-7, with TRBD1 matching 8 bases. V gave up 4 bases and J gave up 0 bases; unmatched junction bases: 8. Germline assignment: CDR1 KGHSH and CDR2 LQKENI. CDR3 length equals 16 residues. CDR3 in amino acids: CASSRSGQGSSYEQYF. The CDR3 DNA follows: TGTGCCAGCTCACGAAGTGGACAGGGAAGCTCCTACGAGCAGTACTTC. The full variable domain, in which reference TRBV18 and TRBJ2-7 provide the parts outside the CDR3, is NAGVMQNPRHLVRRRGQEARLRCSPMKGHSHVYWYRQLPEEGLKFMVYLQKENIIDESGMPKERFSAEFPKEGPSILRIQQVVRGDSAAYFCASSRSGQGSSYEQYFGPGTRLTVT.

This chain connects TRBV6-6 to TRBJ1-5; D call uncertain. The germline V gene has CDR1 MNHNY and CDR2 SVGAGI (reference sequence). This CDR3 region has 14 residues. The V end lost 5 bases, the J end lost 4 bases, and 12 bases lay between the germline ends. The CDR3 reads CASSPSGGNQPQHF. CDR3 in DNA: TGTGCCAGCAGTCCTTCGGGTGGTAATCAGCCCCAGCATTTT.

The genes are TRBV6-5 and TRBJ2-3, with D possibly matching TRBD2 (5 bases). The V end lost 4 bases, the J end lost 0 bases, and 14 bases lay between the germline ends. The CDR3 is 16 residues long. Per the germline V gene, CDR1 is MNHEY and CDR2 is SVGAGI. The DNA of the CDR3 is TGTGCCAGCAGTTTACCCCTAGCAGCTAGCACAGATACGCAGTATTTT. It translates to CASSLPLAASTDTQYF.

This rearrangement joins TRBV27 to TRBJ1-4; 10 positions match TRBD1. V dropped 6 bases and J dropped 7; count of bases not matched to a gene: 5. The germline CDR1 and CDR2 sequences are MNHEY and SMNVEV (reference sequence). The CDR3 covers 14 residues. CDR3 bases: TGTGCCAGCAGAGGACAGGGGGACACTGAAAAACTGTTTTTT. Translating gives CASRGQGDTEKLFF.

This chain links TRBV30 with TRBJ1-3, with D perhaps matching TRBD1 (6 bases). The CDR3 spans 15 residues. The germline V and J ends were trimmed by 3 bases and 4 bases, with 16 bases remaining between them. Germline V lookup: CDR1 GTSNPN, CDR2 SVGIG (reference sequence). This CDR3 is CAWSDGAGAGNTIYF. CDR3 in DNA: TGTGCCTGGAGCGACGGGGCAGGGGCCGGAAACACCATATATTTT.

V usage is TRBV27 and J usage is TRBJ1-2, with 10 bases identical to TRBD1. The germline gives CDR1 MNHEY, CDR2 SMNVEV (reference sequence). The V segment lost 6 bases and the J segment 3 bases; nucleotides outside the gene matches: 16. The CDR3 totals 18 residues. Here the CDR3 reads CASRFSGPGQGGYYGYTF. CDR3 nucleotides: TGTGCCAGCAGATTCTCAGGCCCCGGACAGGGGGGATACTATGGCTACACCTTC.

Written as DNA, the CDR3 is TGTGCCAGTAGTATAGTGGCTAGCGGGAGGTTAGCTGAGCAGTTCTTC. It translates to CASSIVASGRLAEQFF. The V and J genes are TRBV19 and TRBJ2-1; 11 nucleotides agree with TRBD2. With V trimmed by 1 base and J by 9 bases, 8 bases remained unmatched. CDR1 is LNHDA, CDR2 SQIVND, per germline (reference sequence). The CDR3 has 16 amino acids.

The CDR3 bases are TGTGCCTGGAGTGAACGAGACAGGTGGGGTGAAAAACTGTTTTTT. It encodes CAWSERDRWGEKLFF. The chain recombines TRBV30 with TRBJ1-4, with a possible D match to TRBD1 (6 bases). Trimming removed 1 base at V and 7 bases at J, with 16 bases between. Germline loops: CDR1 GTSNPN, CDR2 SVGIG (reference sequence). This CDR3 comprises 15 residues.

The genes are TRBV6-5 and TRBJ2-7; D is undetermined. CDR3 size: 15 residues. Between the trimmed V and J ends, which lost 7 bases and 0 bases, there was a span of 16 bases. Looked up from germline, CDR1 is MNHEY and CDR2 is SVGAGI. CDR3 nucleotides: TGTGCCAGCAAATACACCGGGTCTGCCTCCTACGAGCAGTACTTC. Its translation is CASKYTGSASYEQYF.

The chain is built from TRBV7-2 and TRBJ1-2, with 9 nucleotides matching TRBD1. The CDR3 contains 14 residues. Germline V CDR1 and CDR2: SGHTA, FQGNSA. Trimming cost V 3 bases and J 7 bases; bases outside gene matches: 6. CDR3: CASSFGGTGTGYTF. The CDR3 DNA reads as TGTGCCAGCAGCTTCGGCGGGACAGGGACTGGCTACACCTTC.

This clone has a single count. V and J are TRBV5-4 and TRBJ2-3; D is unclear. Trimming removed 3 bases at V and 2 bases at J, with 4 bases between. CDR1 is SGHNT, CDR2 YYREEE, per germline (reference sequence). The CDR3 contains 12 residues. CDR3 coding DNA: TGTGCCAGCAGCTCTTACACAGATACGCAGTATTTT. Its translation: CASSSYTDTQYF.

V usage is TRBV28 and J usage is TRBJ2-5; tentatively, D is TRBD2 (7 bases). Germline-derived CDR1 and CDR2 are MDHEN and SYDVKM. The CDR3 is 16 residues long. V was cut by 4 bases and J by 5 bases, with 20 bases left in between. This chain's CDR3 is CASSSYPRGGVETQYF. The CDR3 DNA sequence: TGTGCCAGCAGTTCCTATCCGAGGGGGGGGGTGGAGACCCAGTACTTC.

The rearrangement links TRBV6-1 to TRBJ2-3; a weak D match, TRBD2 (5 bases). Germline-derived CDR1 and CDR2 are MNHNS and SASEGT. This CDR3 has 14 amino acids. V shed 2 bases and J shed 1 base, with 7 bases lying between them. The DNA for the CDR3 is TGTGCCAGCAGTGAAACCGGGGGCACAGATACGCAGTATTTT. The encoded protein is CASSETGGTDTQYF.

The chain has TRBV27 and TRBJ2-2; the match to TRBD1 covers 7 bases. The V gene end was trimmed by 6 bases and the J gene end by 7 bases; junction bases not matched to a gene: 11. Germline V gene lookup returns CDR1 MNHEY and CDR2 SMNVEV (reference sequence). CDR3 length equals 15 residues. Written as DNA, the CDR3 is TGTGCCAGCAGCTCCTTAGAGGGGGCTGGCGGGGAGCTGTTTTTT. As protein: CASSSLEGAGGELFF.

The J gene is TRBJ1-2, the V gene TRBV12-3 or TRBV12-4; 7 bases line up with TRBD1. The junction had 8 bases not matched to a gene; V was cut back by 6 bases and J by 7 bases. The CDR3 consists of 13 residues. CDR3 nucleotide sequence: TGTGCCAGCAGGAGACAGGGTTCTGCTGGCTACACCTTC. Translating it yields CASRRQGSAGYTF.

The gene calls are TRBV19 and TRBJ1-5; 8 positions agree with TRBD1. This CDR3 region has 13 residues. Germline lookup yields CDR1 LNHDA and CDR2 SQIVND (reference sequence). The trim removed 7 bases at V and 7 bases at J, leaving 6 bases unmatched. DNA of the CDR3: TGTGCCAGTAACGACAGGGGATACCAGCCCCAGCATTTT. Translating it yields CASNDRGYQPQHF.

V and J are TRBV11-3 and TRBJ2-5; tentatively, D is TRBD1 (7 bases). The ends were cut back, 5 bases at V and 4 bases at J, with 11 bases in the middle. The germline CDR1 and CDR2 sequences are SGHNT and YENEEA. The CDR3 contains 13 residues. The CDR3 DNA is TGTGCCAGCAGCCCAGGGGGGTTAGAGACCCAGTACTTC. Translated: CASSPGGLETQYF. The full variable domain, in which reference TRBV11-3 and TRBJ2-5 provide the parts outside the CDR3, is EAGVVQSPRYKIIEKKQPVAFWCNPISGHNTLYWYLQNLGQGPELLIRYENEEAVDDSQLPKDRFSAERLKGVDSTLKIQPAELGDSAVYLCASSPGGLETQYFGPGTRLLVL.